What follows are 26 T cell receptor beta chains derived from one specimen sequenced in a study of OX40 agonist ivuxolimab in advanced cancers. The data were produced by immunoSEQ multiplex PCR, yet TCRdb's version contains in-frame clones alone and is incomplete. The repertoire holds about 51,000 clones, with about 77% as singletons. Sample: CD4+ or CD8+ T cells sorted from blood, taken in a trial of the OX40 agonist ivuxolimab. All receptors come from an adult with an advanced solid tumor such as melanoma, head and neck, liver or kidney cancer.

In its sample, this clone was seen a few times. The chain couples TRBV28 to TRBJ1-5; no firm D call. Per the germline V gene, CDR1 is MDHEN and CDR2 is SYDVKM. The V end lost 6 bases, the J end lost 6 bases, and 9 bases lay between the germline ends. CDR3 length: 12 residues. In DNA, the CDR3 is TGTGCCAGCAGGTCGGGCCCTCAGCCCCAGCATTTT. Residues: CASRSGPQPQHF.

The CDR3 region is CASSPTSGKSYEQYF. CDR3 in DNA: TGTGCCAGCAGCCCGACTAGCGGGAAGTCCTACGAGCAGTACTTC. The chain links TRBV5-4 to TRBJ2-7, with 11 bases fitting TRBD2. Per the germline V gene, CDR1 is SGHNT and CDR2 is YYREEE (reference sequence). Trimming cost V 4 bases and J 1 base; bases outside gene matches: 4. The CDR3 totals 15 residues.

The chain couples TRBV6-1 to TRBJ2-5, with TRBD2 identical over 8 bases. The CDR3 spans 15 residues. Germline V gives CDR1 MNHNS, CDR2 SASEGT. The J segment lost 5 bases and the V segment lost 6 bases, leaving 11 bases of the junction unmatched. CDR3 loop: CASSASAGGRETQYF. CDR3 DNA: TGTGCCAGCAGCGCGTCGGCGGGAGGAAGGGAGACCCAGTACTTC.

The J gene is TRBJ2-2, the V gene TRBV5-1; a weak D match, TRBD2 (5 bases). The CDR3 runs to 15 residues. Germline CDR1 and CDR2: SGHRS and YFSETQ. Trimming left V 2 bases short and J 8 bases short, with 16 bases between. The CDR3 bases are TGCGCCAGCAGCTTACGGACTGACCTTGGTGGGGAGCTGTTTTTT. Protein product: CASSLRTDLGGELFF.

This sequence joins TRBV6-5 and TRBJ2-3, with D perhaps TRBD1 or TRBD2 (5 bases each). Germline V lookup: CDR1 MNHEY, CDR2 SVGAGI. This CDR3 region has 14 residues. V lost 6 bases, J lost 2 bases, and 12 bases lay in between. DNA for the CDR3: TGTGCCAGCAGAGTGGGACCGAACACAGATACGCAGTATTTT. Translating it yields CASRVGPNTDTQYF.

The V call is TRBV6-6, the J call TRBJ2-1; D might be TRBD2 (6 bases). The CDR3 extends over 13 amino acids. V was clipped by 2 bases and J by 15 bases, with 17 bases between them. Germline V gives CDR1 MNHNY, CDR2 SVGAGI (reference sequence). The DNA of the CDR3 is TGTGCCAGCAGTTACGGTACTGCTAGCGTCCCGTTCTTC. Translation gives CASSYGTASVPFF.

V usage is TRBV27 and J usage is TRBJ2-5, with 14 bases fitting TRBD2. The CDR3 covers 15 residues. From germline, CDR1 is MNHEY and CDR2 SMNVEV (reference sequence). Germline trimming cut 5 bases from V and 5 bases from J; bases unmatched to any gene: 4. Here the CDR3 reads CASSRTSGRRETQYF. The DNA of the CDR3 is TGTGCCAGCAGTCGGACTAGCGGGAGGCGGGAGACCCAGTACTTC.

In DNA, the CDR3 is TGTGCCAGCAGTTACGACCGAAGGAATCAGCCCCAGCATTTT. This translates into CASSYDRRNQPQHF. The chain uses TRBV6-5 and TRBJ1-5; D is unresolved. CDR1 is MNHEY and CDR2 is SVGAGI in the germline V gene. Trimming took 2 bases from V and 4 from J, leaving 9 bases between them. CDR3 length equals 14 residues.

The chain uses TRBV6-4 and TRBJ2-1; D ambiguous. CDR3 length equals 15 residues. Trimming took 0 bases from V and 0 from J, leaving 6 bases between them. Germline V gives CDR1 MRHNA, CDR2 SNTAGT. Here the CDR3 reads CASSDSWGSYNEQFF. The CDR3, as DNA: TGTGCCAGCAGTGACTCATGGGGCTCCTACAATGAGCAGTTCTTC.

The CDR3 coding sequence is TGCGCCAGCAGCGTAGCCGGACAGGGGGTGGGTGAGCAGTTCTTC. This encodes CASSVAGQGVGEQFF. The chain has TRBV5-1 and TRBJ2-1, with 10 bases lining up with TRBD1. This CDR3 has 15 residues. Trimming took 4 bases from V and 9 from J; bases not matched to a gene: 10. The germline V gene encodes CDR1 SGHRS and CDR2 YFSETQ.

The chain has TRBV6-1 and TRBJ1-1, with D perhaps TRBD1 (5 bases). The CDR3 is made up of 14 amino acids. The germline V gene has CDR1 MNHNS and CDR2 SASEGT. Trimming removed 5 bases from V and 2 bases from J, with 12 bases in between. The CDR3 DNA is TGTGCCAGCAGTCCCGCAGGGAGTAACACTGAAGCTTTCTTT. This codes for CASSPAGSNTEAFF.

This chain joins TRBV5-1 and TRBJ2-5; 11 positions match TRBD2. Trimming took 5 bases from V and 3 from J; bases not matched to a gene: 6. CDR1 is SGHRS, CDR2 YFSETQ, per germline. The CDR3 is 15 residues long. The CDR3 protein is CASSPTSGAKETQYF. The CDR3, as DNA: TGCGCCAGCAGTCCGACTAGCGGGGCTAAAGAGACCCAGTACTTC.

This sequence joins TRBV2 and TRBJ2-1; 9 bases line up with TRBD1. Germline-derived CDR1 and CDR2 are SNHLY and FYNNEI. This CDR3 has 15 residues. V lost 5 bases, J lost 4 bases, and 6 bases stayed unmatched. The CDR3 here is CASSLRQGVYNEQFF. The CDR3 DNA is TGTGCCAGCAGTTTAAGACAGGGGGTTTACAATGAGCAGTTCTTC.

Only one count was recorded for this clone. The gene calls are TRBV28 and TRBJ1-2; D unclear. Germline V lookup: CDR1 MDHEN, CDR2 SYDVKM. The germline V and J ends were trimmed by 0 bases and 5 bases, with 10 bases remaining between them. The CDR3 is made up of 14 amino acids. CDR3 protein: CASSLWGFPYGYTF. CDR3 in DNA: TGTGCCAGCAGTTTATGGGGGTTTCCATATGGCTACACCTTC.

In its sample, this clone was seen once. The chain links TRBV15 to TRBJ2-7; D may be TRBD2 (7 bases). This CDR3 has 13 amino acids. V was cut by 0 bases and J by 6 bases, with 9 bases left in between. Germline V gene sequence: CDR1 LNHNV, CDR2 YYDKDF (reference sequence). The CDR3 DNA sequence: TGTGCCACCAGCAGAGATGGGGGGGCCGAGCAGTACTTC. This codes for CATSRDGGAEQYF.

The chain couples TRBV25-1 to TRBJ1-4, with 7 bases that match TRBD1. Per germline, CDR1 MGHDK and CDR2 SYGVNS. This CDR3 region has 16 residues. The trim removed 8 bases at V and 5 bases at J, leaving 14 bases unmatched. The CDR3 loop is CASSEGGQPENEKLFF. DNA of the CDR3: TGTGCCAGCTCTGAGGGGGGACAGCCGGAGAATGAAAAACTGTTTTTT.

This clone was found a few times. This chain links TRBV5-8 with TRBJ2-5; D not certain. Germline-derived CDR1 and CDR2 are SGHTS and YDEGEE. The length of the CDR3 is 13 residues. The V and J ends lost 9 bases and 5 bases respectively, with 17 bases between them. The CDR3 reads CATAARLGETQYF. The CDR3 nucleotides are TGTGCCACCGCGGCGCGCTTAGGGGAGACCCAGTACTTC.

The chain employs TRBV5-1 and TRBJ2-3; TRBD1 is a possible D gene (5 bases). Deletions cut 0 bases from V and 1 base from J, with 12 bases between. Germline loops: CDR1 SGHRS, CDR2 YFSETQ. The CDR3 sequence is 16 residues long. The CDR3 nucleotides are TGCGCCAGCAGCTTGGGCGGACATTCTGGCACAGATACGCAGTATTTT. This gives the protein CASSLGGHSGTDTQYF.

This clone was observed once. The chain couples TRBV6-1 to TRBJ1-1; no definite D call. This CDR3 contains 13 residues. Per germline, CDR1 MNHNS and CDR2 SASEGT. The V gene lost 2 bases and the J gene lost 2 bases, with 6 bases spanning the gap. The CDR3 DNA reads TGTGCCAGCAGTGAAAATTTCAACACTGAAGCTTTCTTT. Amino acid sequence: CASSENFNTEAFF.

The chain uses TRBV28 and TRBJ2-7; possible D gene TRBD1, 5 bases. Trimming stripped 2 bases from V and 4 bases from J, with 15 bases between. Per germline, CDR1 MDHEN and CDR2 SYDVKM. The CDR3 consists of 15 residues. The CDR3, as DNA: TGTGCCAGCAGTTTAATTTCGCCAGGACAATACGAGCAGTACTTC. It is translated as CASSLISPGQYEQYF.

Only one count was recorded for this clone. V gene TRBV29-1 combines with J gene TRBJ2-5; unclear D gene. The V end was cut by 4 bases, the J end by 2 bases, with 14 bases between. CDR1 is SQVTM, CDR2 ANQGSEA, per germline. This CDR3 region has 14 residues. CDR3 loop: CSVASAAVQETQYF. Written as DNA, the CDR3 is TGCAGCGTTGCCTCGGCCGCCGTACAAGAGACCCAGTACTTC.

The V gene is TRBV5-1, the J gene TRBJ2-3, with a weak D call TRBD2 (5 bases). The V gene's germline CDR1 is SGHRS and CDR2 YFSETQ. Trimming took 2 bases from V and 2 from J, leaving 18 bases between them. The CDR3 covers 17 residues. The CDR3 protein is CASSFWLRAYDTDTQYF. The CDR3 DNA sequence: TGCGCCAGCAGCTTTTGGTTGAGGGCTTATGACACAGATACGCAGTATTTT.

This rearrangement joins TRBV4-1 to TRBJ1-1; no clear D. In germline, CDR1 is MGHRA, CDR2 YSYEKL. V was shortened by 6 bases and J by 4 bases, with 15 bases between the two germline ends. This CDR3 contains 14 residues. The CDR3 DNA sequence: TGCGCCAGCAGGTCAATGGGCTACGGCACTGAAGCTTTCTTT. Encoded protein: CASRSMGYGTEAFF.

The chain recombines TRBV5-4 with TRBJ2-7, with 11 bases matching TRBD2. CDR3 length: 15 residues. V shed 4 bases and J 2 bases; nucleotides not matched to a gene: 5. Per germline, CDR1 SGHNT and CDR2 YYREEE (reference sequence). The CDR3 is CASSLGLAAPYEQYF. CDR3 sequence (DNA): TGTGCCAGCAGCCTGGGACTAGCGGCACCCTACGAGCAGTACTTC.

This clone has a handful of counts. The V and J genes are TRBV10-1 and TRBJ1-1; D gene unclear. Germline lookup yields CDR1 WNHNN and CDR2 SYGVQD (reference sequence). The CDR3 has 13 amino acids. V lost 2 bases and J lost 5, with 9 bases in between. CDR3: CASSEEGRTEAFF. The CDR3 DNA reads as TGCGCCAGCAGTGAGGAGGGAAGGACTGAAGCTTTCTTT.

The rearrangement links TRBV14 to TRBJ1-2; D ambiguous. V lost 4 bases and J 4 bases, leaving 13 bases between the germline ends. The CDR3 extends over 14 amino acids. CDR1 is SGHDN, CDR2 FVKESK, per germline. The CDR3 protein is CASSPPDLSYGYTF. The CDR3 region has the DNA TGTGCCAGCAGCCCCCCGGACTTATCCTATGGCTACACCTTC.